Sequencing of this T cell receptor (beta chain) was carried out in a study of T cell responses to AZD1222 COVID-19 vaccine. Broader study findings: Recipients of two AZD1222 doses showed rising Spike-specific TCR breadth and depth.

On this clone itself: Its antigen is not known.

Here immunoSEQ multiplex PCR was the method, and the copy in TCRdb shows in-frame clones only, minus some. The sample contains about 140,000 clones, 80% to 95% of which appear only once. The TCR sequence derives from an adult in good health. The sample in question was peripheral blood, obtained on day 0 of MenACWY control vaccination.

CDR3: CASSQDSRKKETQYF. The DNA for the CDR3 is TGTGCCAGCAGCCAAGATTCCCGGAAGAAAGAGACCCAGTACTTC. The V gene is TRBV3-1 (or the pseudogene TRBV3-2), the J gene TRBJ2-5; D not resolved. This CDR3 region has 15 residues. CDR1 and CDR2 from the germline V gene are LGHDT and YNNKEL (reference sequence). The V end was cut by 0 bases, the J end by 3 bases, with 11 bases between.